This TCR beta chain emerged from a study of post-analysis software for immune sequencing data. Study context: Several disease courses (relapsing-remitting, secondary progressive and progressive-relapsing) of multiple sclerosis were included. Study-level points and caveats: Analysis by F measure revealed that same-batch samples clustered strongly together. The normalized Chao1 diversity of multiple sclerosis patients was significantly lower than that of controls.

As for this clonotype: Its specificity is unknown.

Unique molecular identifiers featured in each of the TCR beta cDNA libraries. TCRdb analysed the PCR reads with MiXCR anew, one entry per CDR3 protein. The table includes approximately 400,000 distinct CDR3 sequences, roughly 38% detected once. Sequencing input: blood. This receptor was identified in a girl aged 5-17 years with multiple sclerosis.

CDR3: CATSDGTNYGYTF. The CDR3 DNA reads as TGTGCCACCAGTGACGGAACAAACTATGGCTACACCTTC. The chain has TRBV24-1 and TRBJ1-2; D remains unclear. With 4 bases removed from V and 2 bases from J, the gap between germline ends came to 7 bases. This CDR3 is 13 amino acids long. The germline CDR1 and CDR2 sequences are KGHDR and SFDVKD.